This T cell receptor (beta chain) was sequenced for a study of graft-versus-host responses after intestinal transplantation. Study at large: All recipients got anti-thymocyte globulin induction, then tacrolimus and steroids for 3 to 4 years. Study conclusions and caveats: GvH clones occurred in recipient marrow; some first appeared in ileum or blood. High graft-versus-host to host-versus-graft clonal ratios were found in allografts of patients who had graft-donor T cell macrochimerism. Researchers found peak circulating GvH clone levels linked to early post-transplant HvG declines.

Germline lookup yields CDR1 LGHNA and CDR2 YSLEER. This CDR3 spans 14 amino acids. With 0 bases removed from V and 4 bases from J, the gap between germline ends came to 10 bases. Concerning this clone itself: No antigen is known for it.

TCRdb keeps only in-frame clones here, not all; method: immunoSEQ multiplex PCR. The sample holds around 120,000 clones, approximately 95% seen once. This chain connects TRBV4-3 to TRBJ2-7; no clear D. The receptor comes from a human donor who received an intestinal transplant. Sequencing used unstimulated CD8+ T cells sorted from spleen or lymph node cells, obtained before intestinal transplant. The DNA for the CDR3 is TGCGCCAGCAGCCAAGACAGTACTGGTTACGAGCAGTACTTC. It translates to CASSQDSTGYEQYF.